One sample yielded the 28 T cell receptor beta chains listed below, sequenced in a study of blood T cell repertoires in COVID-19. The assay was immunoSEQ multiplex PCR, and TCRdb's table has in-frame clones only and misses some. The sample comprises about 120,000 clones, roughly 90% of which are singletons, and 7.6% rests with the top ten. The material sequenced was peripheral blood. The receptor set was obtained from a man aged 45-60 years with acute or convalescent COVID-19.

V gene TRBV24-1 combines with J gene TRBJ2-7; 7 nucleotides align to TRBD2. The CDR3 spans 17 residues. Trimming took 3 bases from V and 7 from J; bases not matched to a gene: 17. CDR1 and CDR2 from the germline V gene are KGHDR and SFDVKD. For the CDR3, the DNA is TGTGCCACCAGTGATCCCGGGCCCAGAGGGGCTAGCGGTGAGCAGTACTTC. This translates into CATSDPGPRGASGEQYF.

The chain carries TRBV2 and TRBJ2-7; D gene uncertain. Trimming took 6 bases from V and 4 from J, leaving 4 bases between them. The CDR3 loop spans 10 amino acids. Germline lookup yields CDR1 SNHLY and CDR2 FYNNEI. The CDR3, as DNA: TGTGCCAGCAGAGCGTACGAGCAGTACTTC. Encoded protein: CASRAYEQYF.

This clone appeared a single time. V gene TRBV11-2 combines with J gene TRBJ2-3; a weak D match, TRBD2 (6 bases). The CDR3 covers 15 residues. Germline-derived CDR1 and CDR2 are SGHAT and FQNNGV. V shed 4 bases and J shed 3 bases, with 14 bases lying between them. CDR3 sequence (DNA): TGTGCCAGCAGCTCGGTCGGGGGTTTAACAGATACGCAGTATTTT. Translated, it gives CASSSVGGLTDTQYF.

This chain connects TRBV9 to TRBJ2-3; 9 positions agree with TRBD2. This CDR3 spans 16 amino acids. J was trimmed by 0 bases and V by 2 bases; bases with no gene match: 4. Germline CDR1 is SGDLS and CDR2 is YYNGEE. The CDR3 DNA follows: TGTGCCAGCAGCGTGTTAGCGGGAGTCAGCACAGATACGCAGTATTTT. It yields the protein CASSVLAGVSTDTQYF. The entire variable domain, with the rest obtained from reference TRBV9 and TRBJ2-3, is as follows: DSGVTQTPKHLITATGQRVTLRCSPRSGDLSVYWYQQSLDQGLQFLIQYYNGEERAKGNILERFSAQQFPDLHSELNLSSLELGDSALYFCASSVLAGVSTDTQYFGPGTRLTVL.

The chain employs TRBV6-2 or TRBV6-3 and TRBJ1-5; 9 nucleotides line up with TRBD1. The CDR3 consists of 18 residues. The germline gives CDR1 MNHEY, CDR2 SVGEGT. With V trimmed by 0 bases and J by 0 bases, 6 bases remained unmatched. The CDR3 sequence is CASSYSGTGFYSNQPQHF. In DNA form, the CDR3 reads TGTGCCAGCAGTTACTCCGGGACAGGGTTTTATAGCAATCAGCCCCAGCATTTT.

This clone was found once. The V call is TRBV29-1, the J call TRBJ2-1; 9 nucleotides align to TRBD2. V lost 1 base and J lost 7; bases outside the gene matches: 5. Germline CDR1 reads SQVTM; CDR2 reads ANQGSEA. The CDR3 is 14 residues long. The chain's CDR3 is CSVEVSGSRNEQFF. DNA of the CDR3: TGCAGCGTTGAAGTTAGCGGGAGCCGAAATGAGCAGTTCTTC.

The chain recombines TRBV27 with TRBJ1-1, with D uncertain. Germline-derived CDR1 and CDR2 are MNHEY and SMNVEV (reference sequence). V was shortened by 4 bases and J by 3 bases, with 9 bases between the two germline ends. The CDR3 is 13 residues long. The CDR3 here is CASSWARHTEAFF. Written as DNA, the CDR3 is TGTGCCAGCAGTTGGGCCCGTCACACTGAAGCTTTCTTT.

The chain couples TRBV6-1 to TRBJ2-7, with D maybe TRBD1 (5 bases). This CDR3 is built from 14 residues. V shed 3 bases and J shed 0 bases, with 9 bases lying between them. The germline V gene has CDR1 MNHNS and CDR2 SASEGT. CDR3 sequence (DNA): TGTGCCAGCAGTGACAGGGAATACTCCTACGAGCAGTACTTC. Its protein product is CASSDREYSYEQYF.

V is TRBV10-3 and J is TRBJ2-5, with a tentative D call TRBD2 (6 bases). The CDR3 extends over 14 amino acids. CDR1 and CDR2 from the germline V gene are ENHRY and SYGVKD. V was clipped by 3 bases and J by 2 bases, with 10 bases between them. The CDR3 spells CAISDGREQETQYF. The CDR3 bases are TGTGCCATCAGTGACGGGCGGGAACAAGAGACCCAGTACTTC.

The chain uses TRBV11-2 and TRBJ2-7, with D perhaps matching TRBD1 (6 bases). CDR3 length: 15 amino acids. CDR1 is SGHAT, CDR2 FQNNGV, per germline. Trimming left V 4 bases short and J 0 bases short, with 13 bases between. This CDR3 is CASSWGTTGSYEQYF. CDR3 bases: TGTGCCAGCAGCTGGGGGACAACTGGCTCCTACGAGCAGTACTTC.

The V gene is TRBV5-1, the J gene TRBJ2-7; D uncertain. V dropped 0 bases and J dropped 3 bases, with 4 bases sitting between them. Germline CDR1 SGHRS, CDR2 YFSETQ. This CDR3 comprises 12 residues. The CDR3 DNA reads as TGCGCCAGCAGCTTGGACTTCTACGAGCAGTACTTC. Its protein product is CASSLDFYEQYF.

The chain uses TRBV7-2 and TRBJ1-6, with D tentatively TRBD1 (6 bases). Germline CDR1 and CDR2: SGHTA and FQGNSA. Trimming took off 1 base at V and 10 bases at J, with 14 bases between the two ends. The length of the CDR3 is 15 residues. The CDR3 DNA is TGTGCCAGCAGCTTAGTAGTGGGGGCGGAATCACCCCTCCACTTT. It yields the protein CASSLVVGAESPLHF.

In this sample, this clone turned up a few times. V gene TRBV12-5 combines with J gene TRBJ2-1, with 8 bases identical to TRBD1. Germline-derived CDR1 and CDR2 are LGHNT and FRNRAP. The trim removed 0 bases at V and 14 bases at J, leaving 9 bases unmatched. CDR3 length: 14 amino acids. Here the CDR3 reads CASGLVSGGAREFF. CDR3 nucleotide sequence: TGTGCTAGTGGTTTGGTATCAGGGGGCGCGAGAGAGTTCTTC.

The chain joins TRBV21-1 to TRBJ2-2; the table's TRBD2 call for D was not verified on the DNA. TRBV21-1 is a recognized pseudogene. This CDR3 has 20 amino acids. The CDR3 region is CASSKKGSGRLGKNTGELFF. The DNA of the CDR3 is TGTGCCAGCAGCAAAAAAGGTAGCGGGAGATTGGGAAAGAACACCGGGGAGCTGTTTTTT.

CDR3 loop: CASSQWDRHNEQFF. The CDR3, as DNA: TGTGCCAGCAGCCAGTGGGACAGACACAATGAGCAGTTCTTC. The gene calls are TRBV3-1 (or the pseudogene TRBV3-2) and TRBJ2-1; 7 nucleotides agree with TRBD1. V lost 3 bases and J lost 5; bases outside the gene matches: 4. The CDR3 contains 14 residues. The germline V gene encodes CDR1 LGHDT and CDR2 YNNKEL (reference sequence).

The gene calls are TRBV7-9 and TRBJ1-1; a possible D gene is TRBD1 (5 bases). The CDR3 contains 11 residues. V shed 3 bases and J shed 7 bases, with 6 bases lying between them. The germline V gene encodes CDR1 SEHNR and CDR2 FQNEAQ (reference sequence). CDR3 sequence (DNA): TGTGCCAGCAGCTTCAGGGTTGAAGCTTTCTTT. This translates into CASSFRVEAFF.

The V gene is TRBV4-2, the J gene TRBJ1-2, with D possibly being TRBD1 (6 bases). CDR3 length: 18 amino acids. CDR1 LGHNA and CDR2 YNFKEQ come from the germline V gene. Between the trimmed V and J ends, which lost 0 bases and 0 bases, there was a span of 17 bases. Here the CDR3 reads CASSQDLRGAASNYGYTF. CDR3 nucleotide sequence: TGTGCCAGCAGCCAAGATTTGCGGGGGGCAGCTTCTAACTATGGCTACACCTTC.

The rearrangement joins TRBV16 to TRBJ2-7; the D gene is possibly TRBD1 (6 bases). Germline CDR1 and CDR2: KGHSY and FQNENV. V was clipped by 1 base and J by 3 bases, with 16 bases between them. This CDR3 comprises 16 residues. CDR3 region: CASSQFVQGVFYEQYF. CDR3 nucleotide sequence: TGTGCCAGCAGCCAATTTGTACAGGGAGTCTTCTACGAGCAGTACTTC.

The rearrangement joins TRBV6-5 to TRBJ2-2, with a possible D match to TRBD1 (5 bases). CDR1 MNHEY and CDR2 SVGAGI come from the germline V gene. Trimming took 10 bases from V and 2 from J, leaving 14 bases between them. The CDR3 loop spans 14 amino acids. CDR3 sequence: CAIATVRNTGELFF. The CDR3 DNA sequence: TGTGCCATCGCGACAGTGCGAAACACCGGGGAGCTGTTTTTT.

The chain recombines TRBV10-3 with TRBJ2-7, with 9 bases aligning to TRBD1. V trimming: 3 bases; J trimming: 6 bases; junction bases outside the gene matches: 6. The CDR3 totals 14 residues. Germline CDR1 and CDR2: ENHRY and SYGVKD. CDR3 coding DNA: TGTGCCATCAGTGACGGGACAGGGAGGGGCGAGCAGTACTTC. Translated, it gives CAISDGTGRGEQYF.

This clone was seen a few times. The chain has TRBV30 and TRBJ2-3; a weak D match, TRBD2 (6 bases). Trimming removed 0 bases from V and 6 bases from J, with 16 bases in between. This CDR3 contains 15 residues. The germline CDR1 and CDR2 sequences are GTSNPN and SVGIG (reference sequence). Here the CDR3 DNA reads TGTGCCTGGAGTGTACTACTTGGGGAGGTGGATACGCAGTATTTT. Encoded protein: CAWSVLLGEVDTQYF.

The genes are TRBV24-1 and TRBJ2-7, with D tentatively TRBD1 (6 bases). V dropped 9 bases and J dropped 2 bases, with 16 bases sitting between them. Per germline, CDR1 KGHDR and CDR2 SFDVKD. The CDR3 runs to 14 residues. CDR3: CATLFGQPTYEQYF. The CDR3 DNA is TGTGCCACCCTTTTTGGACAGCCGACCTACGAGCAGTACTTC.

The chain recombines TRBV20-1 with TRBJ2-3; TRBD2 aligns across 9 bases. The germline V gene has CDR1 DFQATT and CDR2 SNEGSKA (reference sequence). The trim removed 3 bases at V and 0 bases at J, leaving 7 bases unmatched. This CDR3 region has 16 residues. The CDR3 is CSASDLAGRSTDTQYF. CDR3 bases: TGCAGTGCTAGTGATCTAGCGGGAAGGAGCACAGATACGCAGTATTTT.

This rearrangement joins TRBV7-2 to TRBJ2-5; D is possibly TRBD2 (5 bases). Germline CDR1 and CDR2: SGHTA and FQGNSA. This CDR3 contains 15 residues. Trimming shortened V by 3 bases and J by 5 bases, and 16 bases separated the two germline ends. The CDR3 sequence: CASSLGSASGETQYF. CDR3 nucleotide sequence: TGTGCCAGCAGCTTGGGCAGTGCGTCGGGGGAGACCCAGTACTTC. Full variable domain (remainder filled in from reference TRBV7-2 and TRBJ2-5): GAGVSQSPSNKVTEKGKDVELRCDPISGHTALYWYRQSLGQGLEFLIYFQGNSAPDKSGLPSDRFSAERTGGSVSTLTIQRTQQEDSAVYLCASSLGSASGETQYFGPGTRLLVL.

The V and J genes are TRBV6-6 and TRBJ2-1; D possibly corresponds to TRBD1 (7 bases). V was cut by 8 bases and J by 2 bases, with 10 bases left in between. This CDR3 comprises 13 residues. Germline CDR1 MNHNY, CDR2 SVGAGI (reference sequence). CDR3 nucleotides: TGTGCCAGCTGCAGGGGGGCCTACAATGAGCAGTTCTTC. Translation gives CASCRGAYNEQFF.

The chain employs TRBV7-2 and TRBJ2-1, with a possible D match to TRBD1 (5 bases). V lost 5 bases and J 3 bases, leaving 26 bases between the germline ends. The V gene's germline CDR1 is SGHTA and CDR2 FQGNSA. The CDR3 extends over 19 amino acids. DNA of the CDR3: TGTGCCAGCAGCCTACTGGGGCGGACGCTGACTTTTATCTACAATGAGCAGTTCTTC. It is translated as CASSLLGRTLTFIYNEQFF.

The chain employs TRBV13 and TRBJ2-1; a possible D gene is TRBD2 (7 bases). V dropped 5 bases and J dropped 5 bases, with 19 bases sitting between them. The germline V gene has CDR1 PRHDT and CDR2 FYEKMQ (reference sequence). The CDR3 sequence is 16 residues long. CDR3 amino acids: CASSPGVGRVHNEQFF. The CDR3 DNA reads as TGTGCCAGCAGCCCAGGGGTTGGGAGGGTCCACAATGAGCAGTTCTTC.

V is TRBV19 and J is TRBJ1-2; 9 nucleotides align to TRBD1. The trim removed 5 bases at V and 4 bases at J, leaving 8 bases unmatched. This CDR3 comprises 15 residues. Germline assignment: CDR1 LNHDA and CDR2 SQIVND (reference sequence). CDR3 sequence reads: CASSLLADRGYGYTF. CDR3 sequence (DNA): TGTGCCAGTAGTCTCCTGGCGGACAGGGGCTATGGCTACACCTTC.